A single sample is the source of the 8 T cell receptor beta chains below, sequenced in a study of cytomegalovirus exposure and HLA in healthy donors. Primers for the PCR totalled 60 Vbeta and 13 Jbeta. The assay was immunoSEQ multiplex PCR, and TCRdb's table has in-frame clones only and misses some. Among some 45,000 clones, approximately 72% were seen once, and the ten largest hold less than 4%. Sequencing used PBMCs. These receptor sequences come from a woman in her twenties or thirties in good health and CMV-seronegative.

This rearrangement joins TRBV2 to TRBJ2-7; 8 bases map to TRBD1. Germline CDR1 reads SNHLY; CDR2 reads FYNNEI. The CDR3 sequence is 19 residues long. The V segment lost 0 bases and the J segment 4 bases; nucleotides outside the gene matches: 17. The CDR3 DNA reads as TGTGCCAGCAGTGAAGCGCTCACTCGGACAGACAGGGGCAATTACGAGCAGTACTTC. This translates into CASSEALTRTDRGNYEQYF.

The chain carries TRBV30 and TRBJ2-3; D gene unclear. This CDR3 is 11 amino acids long. Looked up from germline, CDR1 is GTSNPN and CDR2 is SVGIG (reference sequence). The V end was cut by 5 bases, the J end by 3 bases, with 6 bases between. CDR3 bases: TGTGCCTGGGAGTCTACAGATACGCAGTATTTT. Encoded protein: CAWESTDTQYF.

The V call is TRBV27, the J call TRBJ1-2; 7 bases line up with TRBD1. The CDR3 covers 14 residues. The V segment lost 6 bases and the J segment 4 bases; nucleotides outside the gene matches: 8. In germline, CDR1 is MNHEY, CDR2 SMNVEV (reference sequence). The chain's CDR3 is CASRRGTATYGYTF. CDR3 in DNA: TGTGCCAGCAGGAGAGGGACAGCAACCTATGGCTACACCTTC.

CDR3 region: CSVETLPGFDYTF. CDR3 sequence (DNA): TGCAGCGTTGAGACCCTCCCAGGGTTCGACTACACCTTC. The rearrangement uses TRBV29-1 and TRBJ1-2; D perhaps matches TRBD1 (5 bases). CDR1 and CDR2 (germline): SQVTM, ANQGSEA. The CDR3 consists of 13 residues. Trimming stripped 3 bases from V and 10 bases from J, with 18 bases between.

This chain uses TRBV19 with TRBJ2-5; D gene unclear. The germline V and J ends were trimmed by 3 bases and 5 bases, with 10 bases remaining between them. The CDR3 length is 13 residues. The germline V gene has CDR1 LNHDA and CDR2 SQIVND (reference sequence). CDR3 in DNA: TGTGCCAGTAGTATTCCCCCCTCCGAGACCCAGTACTTC. Protein: CASSIPPSETQYF.

This rearrangement joins TRBV5-1 to TRBJ2-2, with 7 positions matching TRBD1. V dropped 4 bases and J dropped 1; count of bases not matched to a gene: 7. Germline V lookup: CDR1 SGHRS, CDR2 YFSETQ. The CDR3 is 16 residues long. The CDR3 spells CASSPWTGQNTGELFF. Written as DNA, the CDR3 is TGCGCCAGCAGCCCTTGGACAGGACAGAACACCGGGGAGCTGTTTTTT.

This chain links TRBV29-1 with TRBJ1-4; the match to TRBD1 covers 11 bases. CDR3 length equals 15 residues. V gave up 6 bases and J gave up 7 bases; unmatched junction bases: 10. CDR1 is SQVTM, CDR2 ANQGSEA, per germline. The CDR3 DNA is TGCAGCGTCGACCAATCCGGGACAGGGGGTGAAAAACTGTTTTTT. Protein: CSVDQSGTGGEKLFF.

The V gene is TRBV5-1, the J gene TRBJ2-5; TRBD2 matches at 10 bases. J gave up 5 bases and V 0 bases, and 7 bases lay outside the gene matches. The CDR3 spans 16 residues. From germline, CDR1 is SGHRS and CDR2 YFSETQ. CDR3 coding DNA: TGCGCCAGCAGCTTGGGAACTAGCGGGATAGGGGAGACCCAGTACTTC. Encoded protein: CASSLGTSGIGETQYF.